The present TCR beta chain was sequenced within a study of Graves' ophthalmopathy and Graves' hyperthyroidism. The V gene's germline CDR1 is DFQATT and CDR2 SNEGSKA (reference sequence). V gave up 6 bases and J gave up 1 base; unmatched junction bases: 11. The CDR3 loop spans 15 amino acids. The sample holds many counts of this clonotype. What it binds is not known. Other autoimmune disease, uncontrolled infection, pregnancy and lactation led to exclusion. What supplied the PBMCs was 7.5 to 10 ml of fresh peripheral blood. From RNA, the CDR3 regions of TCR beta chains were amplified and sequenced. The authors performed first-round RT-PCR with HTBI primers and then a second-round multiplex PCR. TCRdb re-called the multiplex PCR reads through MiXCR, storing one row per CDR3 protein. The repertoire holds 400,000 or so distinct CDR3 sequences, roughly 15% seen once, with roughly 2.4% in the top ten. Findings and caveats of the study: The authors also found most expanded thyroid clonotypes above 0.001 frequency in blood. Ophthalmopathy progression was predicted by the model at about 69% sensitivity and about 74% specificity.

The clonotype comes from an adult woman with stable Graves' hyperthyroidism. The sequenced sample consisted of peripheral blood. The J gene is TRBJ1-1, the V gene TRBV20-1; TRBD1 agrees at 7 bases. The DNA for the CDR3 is TGCAGTGCCCTCCCGACAGGGAGTTGGAACACTGAAGCTTTCTTT. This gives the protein CSALPTGSWNTEAFF.